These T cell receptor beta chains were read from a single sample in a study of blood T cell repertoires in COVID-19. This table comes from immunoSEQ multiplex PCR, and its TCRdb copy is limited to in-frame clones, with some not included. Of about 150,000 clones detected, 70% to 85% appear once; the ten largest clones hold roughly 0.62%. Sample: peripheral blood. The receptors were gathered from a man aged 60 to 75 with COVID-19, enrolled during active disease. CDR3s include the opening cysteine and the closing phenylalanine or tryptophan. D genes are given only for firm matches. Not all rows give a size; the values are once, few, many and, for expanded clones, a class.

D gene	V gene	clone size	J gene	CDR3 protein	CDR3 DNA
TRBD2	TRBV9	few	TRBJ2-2	CASSVDLAVNTGELFF	TGTGCCAGCAGCGTAGATCTAGCGGTGAACACCGGGGAGCTGTTTTTT
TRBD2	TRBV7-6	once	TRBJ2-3	CASSLGARLAGTDTQYF	TGTGCCAGCAGCTTAGGGGCGAGACTAGCGGGCACAGATACGCAGTATTTT
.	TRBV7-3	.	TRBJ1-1	CASSLVGGDTEAFF	TGTGCCAGCAGCTTAGTCGGGGGAGACACTGAAGCTTTCTTT
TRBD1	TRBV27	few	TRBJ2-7	CASSGTGSHEQYF	TGTGCCAGCAGCGGGACAGGGTCCCACGAGCAGTACTTC
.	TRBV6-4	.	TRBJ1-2	CASSAEGGYGYTF	TGTGCCAGCAGTGCCGAGGGAGGGTACGGCTACACCTTC
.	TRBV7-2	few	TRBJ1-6	CASSEFRSYNSPLHF	TGTGCCAGCTCCGAGTTCCGCTCCTATAATTCACCCCTCCACTTT
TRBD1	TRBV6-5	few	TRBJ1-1	CASSWTGDNTEAFF	TGTGCCAGCAGTTGGACAGGGGACAACACTGAAGCTTTCTTT
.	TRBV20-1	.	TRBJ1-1	CSGGKNTEAFF	TGCAGCGGGGGAAAGAACACTGAAGCTTTCTTT
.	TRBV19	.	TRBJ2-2	CASRANPANTGELFF	TGTGCCAGTAGAGCGAACCCCGCGAACACCGGGGAGCTGTTTTTT
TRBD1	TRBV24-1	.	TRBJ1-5	CATSDRQGQPQHF	TGTGCCACCAGTGATCGACAGGGACAGCCCCAGCATTTT
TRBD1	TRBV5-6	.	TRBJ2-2	CASNVAGTGNTGELFF	TGTGCCAGCAACGTAGCTGGGACAGGGAACACCGGGGAGCTGTTTTTT
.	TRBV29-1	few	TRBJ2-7	CSVEKGEGYEQYF	TGCAGCGTTGAAAAGGGGGAAGGGTACGAGCAGTACTTC
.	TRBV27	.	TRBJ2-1	CASSLYGYNEQFF	TGTGCCAGCAGTTTATACGGGTACAATGAGCAGTTCTTC
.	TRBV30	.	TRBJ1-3	CAWSVYSGYYSGNTIYF	TGTGCCTGGAGTGTATATAGTGGGTACTACTCTGGAAACACCATATATTTT
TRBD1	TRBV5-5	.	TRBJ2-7	CASSFSVRGPPYEQYF	TGTGCCAGCAGCTTTTCGGTCAGGGGGCCGCCCTACGAGCAGTACTTC
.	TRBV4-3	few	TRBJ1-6	CASSQTGLKNSPLHF	TGCGCCAGCAGCCAGACGGGACTCAAGAATTCACCCCTCCACTTT